Below, one TCR beta chain is given with its context. Its antigen is unidentified. CDR1 and CDR2 from the germline V gene are SGHAT and FQNNGV. The CDR3 spans 15 residues. UMI-labeled 5' RACE yielded the TRB cDNA libraries. TCRdb reprocessed the 5' RACE reads, with one entry per CDR3 protein and no DNA. Its clone listing holds around 140,000 distinct CDR3 sequences. Every individual CD8+ T cell subset underwent sorting in triplicate at around 300,000 cells apiece. This specimen belongs to a study of CXCR3-negative and CXCR3-positive naive CD8 T cells. Findings and caveats of the study: Greater hydrophobicity was found in TRB CDR3s of CXCR3-positive naive cells than of CXCR3-negative naive cells. TCR strength was inferred from TRB CDR3 properties, while surface CD5 was comparable between naive subsets. Most assays used freshly isolated PBMCs, as cryopreservation partially reduced CXCR3. Memory cells showed distinct TRBV-TRBJ patterns, while the two naive subsets matched.

The V gene is TRBV11-2, the J gene TRBJ2-5; TCRdb's D call of TRBD1 is untestable without DNA. Input material: naive CXCR3+ CD8+ T cells from blood. Subset noted: CD45RO-CCR7+CD27+CD95- naive CD8+ T cells expressing CXCR3 (TNR3+). This TCR was sampled from a human donor in good health. Some clones in this sample may be carry-over from other donors' samples. CDR3 in amino acids: CASSSPRQGQETQYF.